Presented here are 32 T cell receptor beta chains from one specimen sequenced in a study of T cell changes during pregnancy in multiple sclerosis. The table came from immunoSEQ multiplex PCR; TCRdb's copy has only in-frame clones and leaves some out. The repertoire holds more than 90,000 clones, with 85% to 95% as singletons. The sequenced sample was peripheral blood, obtained after pregnancy. Source of these receptors: a female donor with multiple sclerosis, enrolled in a pregnancy study.

The CDR3, as DNA: TGTGCCAGCAGCGCTGGGACAGGCGTCTATGGCTACACCTTC. Residues: CASSAGTGVYGYTF. The J gene is TRBJ1-2, the V gene TRBV7-2; 8 bases are shared with TRBD1. The germline V gene has CDR1 SGHTA and CDR2 FQGNSA. The CDR3 loop spans 14 amino acids. With V trimmed by 5 bases and J by 4 bases, 6 bases remained unmatched.

The genes are TRBV28 and TRBJ1-2; D not resolved. CDR1 is MDHEN and CDR2 is SYDVKM in the germline V gene. The CDR3 runs to 12 residues. The V end lost 7 bases, the J end lost 4 bases, and 10 bases lay between the germline ends. In nucleotides, the CDR3 is TGTGCCAGCAACGCGGGAGCCTATGGCTACACCTTC. Protein product: CASNAGAYGYTF.

The chain recombines TRBV11-2 with TRBJ2-7, with D perhaps TRBD2 (6 bases). The CDR3 is made up of 15 amino acids. In germline, CDR1 is SGHAT, CDR2 FQNNGV. Trimming left V 5 bases short and J 4 bases short, with 18 bases between. The CDR3 loop is CASSPRIMSGYEQYF. Here the CDR3 DNA reads TGTGCCAGCAGCCCCAGGATTATGAGCGGGTACGAGCAGTACTTC.

The chain has TRBV6-6 and TRBJ2-7; 8 positions match TRBD1. V lost 6 bases, J lost 6 bases, and 7 bases stayed unmatched. CDR1 is MNHNY and CDR2 is SVGAGI in the germline V gene (reference sequence). This CDR3 has 13 residues. The CDR3 DNA is TGTGCCAGCAGCCCTAAAACAGGGGGCGAGCAGTACTTC. Its translation: CASSPKTGGEQYF.

V and J are TRBV9 and TRBJ2-5, with 7 bases lining up with TRBD1. The CDR3 loop spans 15 amino acids. V was pared by 0 bases and J by 2 bases, with 4 bases of the junction left unmatched. Looked up from germline, CDR1 is SGDLS and CDR2 is YYNGEE. CDR3 residues: CASSVVGTEQETQYF. The DNA for the CDR3 is TGTGCCAGCAGCGTAGTTGGGACAGAGCAAGAGACCCAGTACTTC.

In this sample, this clone turned up once. The CDR3 DNA sequence: TGTGCCAGTAGGCCACGTACTAGCGGGAGAGGGTACGAGCAGTACTTC. Its translation is CASRPRTSGRGYEQYF. The chain links TRBV19 to TRBJ2-7; 11 bases line up with TRBD2. The V segment lost 6 bases and the J segment 4 bases; nucleotides outside the gene matches: 11. The V gene's germline CDR1 is LNHDA and CDR2 SQIVND (reference sequence). This CDR3 has 16 residues.

The chain joins TRBV6-5 to TRBJ2-2, with 7 positions matching TRBD1. After removal of 4 bases from V and 6 bases from J, the junction contained 5 bases not matched to a gene. The CDR3 covers 14 residues. Germline V gives CDR1 MNHEY, CDR2 SVGAGI. The CDR3 spells CASSWQGVAGELFF. The CDR3 DNA is TGTGCCAGCAGTTGGCAGGGGGTGGCCGGGGAGCTGTTTTTT.

The chain has TRBV11-2 and TRBJ2-7, with 8 positions matching TRBD2. The germline V gene encodes CDR1 SGHAT and CDR2 FQNNGV. V trimming: 8 bases; J trimming: 5 bases; junction bases outside the gene matches: 14. This CDR3 spans 15 amino acids. CDR3 sequence reads: CASETRGAQPHEQYF. Here the CDR3 DNA reads TGTGCCAGCGAAACGCGGGGGGCGCAGCCCCACGAGCAGTACTTC.

This chain connects TRBV7-3 to TRBJ2-2; TRBD2 might be the D (6 bases). CDR3 length: 18 residues. The V gene lost 2 bases and the J gene lost 1 base, with 17 bases spanning the gap. The germline V gene has CDR1 SGHTA and CDR2 FQGTGA. CDR3 protein: CASSLWGPGLMNTGELFF. CDR3 DNA sequence: TGTGCCAGCAGCTTATGGGGACCGGGACTTATGAACACCGGGGAGCTGTTTTTT.

The rearrangement links TRBV5-1 to TRBJ2-7; 7 bases are a match to TRBD2. CDR1 is SGHRS, CDR2 YFSETQ, per germline. This CDR3 contains 16 residues. J was trimmed by 1 base and V by 0 bases; bases with no gene match: 7. Here the CDR3 reads CASSLGAGVGSYEQYF. The CDR3 DNA sequence: TGCGCCAGCAGCTTGGGGGCGGGAGTCGGGTCCTACGAGCAGTACTTC.

The chain recombines TRBV2 with TRBJ2-5; 11 nucleotides line up with TRBD2. Germline V lookup: CDR1 SNHLY, CDR2 FYNNEI. There are 15 residues in the CDR3. V lost 8 bases to trimming and J lost 4 bases; unmatched junction nucleotides: 9. CDR3 residues: CASARTSGFGETQYF. As DNA, the CDR3 is TGTGCCAGCGCGAGGACTAGCGGGTTTGGAGAGACCCAGTACTTC. Complete variable domain (other parts from reference TRBV2 and TRBJ2-5): EPEVTQTPSHQVTQMGQEVILRCVPISNHLYFYWYRQILGQKVEFLVSFYNNEISEKSEIFDDQFSVERPDGSNFTLKIRSTKLEDSAMYFCASARTSGFGETQYFGPGTRLLVL.

This clone was observed a single time. The rearrangement uses TRBV19 and TRBJ1-5, with 7 bases matching TRBD1. The CDR3 spans 13 residues. Germline lookup yields CDR1 LNHDA and CDR2 SQIVND (reference sequence). V dropped 8 bases and J dropped 6; count of bases not matched to a gene: 7. CDR3 region: CASATGLGQPQHF. CDR3 DNA sequence: TGTGCCAGTGCGACAGGGCTGGGTCAGCCCCAGCATTTT. Drawing the rest from reference TRBV19 and TRBJ1-5, the complete variable domain is DGGITQSPKYLFRKEGQNVTLSCEQNLNHDAMYWYRQDPGQGLRLIYYSQIVNDFQKGDIAEGYSVSREKKESFPLTVTSAQKNPTAFYLCASATGLGQPQHFGDGTRLSIL.

The chain combines TRBV7-2 with TRBJ1-2; D is unresolved. The CDR3 sequence is 12 residues long. V was clipped by 5 bases and J by 1 base, with 5 bases between them. Germline V gives CDR1 SGHTA, CDR2 FQGNSA. Here the CDR3 DNA reads TGTGCCAGCAGCATACATAACTATGGCTACACCTTC. Translated, it gives CASSIHNYGYTF. The variable domain in full, with the rest retrieved from reference TRBV7-2 and TRBJ1-2, is GAGVSQSPSNKVTEKGKDVELRCDPISGHTALYWYRQSLGQGLEFLIYFQGNSAPDKSGLPSDRFSAERTGGSVSTLTIQRTQQEDSAVYLCASSIHNYGYTFGSGTRLTVV.

The chain combines TRBV5-8 with TRBJ2-2; D remains unclear. Germline CDR1 is SGHTS and CDR2 is YDEGEE. This CDR3 spans 14 amino acids. V shed 5 bases and J shed 6 bases, with 14 bases lying between them. CDR3 sequence (DNA): TGTGCCAGCAGATTCCAGTTGATTTCCGGGGAGCTGTTTTTT. It translates to CASRFQLISGELFF.

This rearrangement joins TRBV19 to TRBJ1-2; D uncertain. Trimming cost V 7 bases and J 3 bases, with 21 bases left between them. The germline V gene encodes CDR1 LNHDA and CDR2 SQIVND (reference sequence). CDR3 size: 16 residues. In nucleotides, the CDR3 is TGTGCCAGTACCCGTGGTTCGCGGGAACTAGACTATGGCTACACCTTC. Translation: CASTRGSRELDYGYTF.

This clone was observed once. This chain links TRBV7-2 with TRBJ1-5; possible D gene TRBD1, 5 bases. The germline gives CDR1 SGHTA, CDR2 FQGNSA. V lost 1 base to trimming and J lost 5 bases, with 12 bases between them. The CDR3 covers 15 residues. The CDR3 spells CASSLGYDSYQPQHF. The CDR3 coding sequence is TGTGCCAGCAGCTTAGGGTACGACAGTTATCAGCCCCAGCATTTT.

The gene calls are TRBV5-1 and TRBJ2-3; possibly TRBD1 for D (5 bases). Trimming left V 4 bases short and J 0 bases short, with 9 bases between. This CDR3 spans 14 amino acids. The germline V gene encodes CDR1 SGHRS and CDR2 YFSETQ. CDR3 nucleotides: TGCGCCAGCAGCCTACAGGAGAGCACAGATACGCAGTATTTT. This gives the protein CASSLQESTDTQYF.

V and J are TRBV5-1 and TRBJ1-1; weak D call: TRBD1 (6 bases). Trimming shortened V by 4 bases and J by 5 bases, and 15 bases separated the two germline ends. This CDR3 contains 14 residues. Germline V CDR1 and CDR2: SGHRS, YFSETQ. In nucleotides, the CDR3 is TGCGCCAGCAGCCCACCGACAGGTTTAACTGAAGCTTTCTTT. Protein product: CASSPPTGLTEAFF.

This chain links TRBV6-6 with TRBJ1-2; D ambiguous. The length of the CDR3 is 16 residues. V lost 0 bases and J 8 bases, leaving 19 bases between the germline ends. CDR1 MNHNY and CDR2 SVGAGI come from the germline V gene (reference sequence). As DNA, the CDR3 is TGTGCCAGCAGTTACTCGAATATGGATACCGGGAGGGGCTACACCTTC. Its translation: CASSYSNMDTGRGYTF.

In DNA form, the CDR3 reads TGTGCCTGGGGGAAGGGGGCAGGGGAGCAGTTCTTC. This gives the protein CAWGKGAGEQFF. The rearrangement links TRBV30 to TRBJ2-1, with 7 bases identical to TRBD1. There are 12 residues in the CDR3. V was pared by 5 bases and J by 10 bases, with 8 bases of the junction left unmatched. Germline CDR1 and CDR2: GTSNPN and SVGIG (reference sequence).

The V and J genes are TRBV19 and TRBJ1-5, with 8 positions matching TRBD1. J lost 1 base, V lost 6 bases, and 5 bases had no gene match. In germline, CDR1 is LNHDA, CDR2 SQIVND (reference sequence). There are 15 residues in the CDR3. CDR3: CASRDRAWSNQPQHF. The CDR3 bases are TGTGCCAGTAGGGACAGGGCATGGAGCAATCAGCCCCAGCATTTT.

The CDR3 DNA reads TGTGCCAGCAGCCCCCGAGGACAGGGGACTACCTACAATGAGCAGTTCTTC. Translating gives CASSPRGQGTTYNEQFF. The J gene is TRBJ2-1, the V gene TRBV5-6, with 9 positions matching TRBD1. Germline CDR1 SGHDT, CDR2 YYEEEE. This CDR3 is built from 17 residues. Trimming cost V 4 bases and J 2 bases; bases outside gene matches: 10.

The genes are TRBV29-1 and TRBJ2-2; D is unresolved. Per germline, CDR1 SQVTM and CDR2 ANQGSEA. There are 19 residues in the CDR3. V lost 0 bases, J lost 1 base, and 21 bases lay in between. Written as DNA, the CDR3 is TGCAGCGTTGAAGATTGGAACAGTCCCCCTCACCTGAACACCGGGGAGCTGTTTTTT. It encodes CSVEDWNSPPHLNTGELFF.

The V gene is TRBV19, the J gene TRBJ1-6; D perhaps matches TRBD1 (5 bases). Germline values: CDR1 LNHDA, CDR2 SQIVND (reference sequence). The CDR3 sequence is 14 residues long. V was cut by 7 bases and J by 8 bases, with 15 bases left in between. The CDR3: CASTVGGLDSPLHF. Written as DNA, the CDR3 is TGTGCCAGTACCGTCGGGGGGTTGGATTCACCCCTCCACTTT.

This chain links TRBV7-9 with TRBJ1-5, with a tentative D call TRBD1 (5 bases). The CDR3 totals 13 residues. V was shortened by 5 bases and J by 4 bases, with 9 bases between the two germline ends. Germline assignment: CDR1 SEHNR and CDR2 FQNEAQ (reference sequence). In DNA, the CDR3 is TGTGCCAGCAGCGACTCAGGGAATCAGCCCCAGCATTTT. It encodes CASSDSGNQPQHF.

The rearrangement uses TRBV28 and TRBJ2-3; 7 nucleotides align to TRBD1. Per germline, CDR1 MDHEN and CDR2 SYDVKM. This CDR3 spans 15 amino acids. V lost 5 bases to trimming and J lost 4 bases; unmatched junction nucleotides: 9. CDR3 protein: CASSGSRDRSDTQYF. DNA of the CDR3: TGTGCCAGCAGTGGGTCCCGGGACAGATCAGATACGCAGTATTTT.

This chain links TRBV5-1 with TRBJ2-7; 9 positions agree with TRBD1. V lost 7 bases, J lost 4 bases, and 6 bases stayed unmatched. Germline V gene sequence: CDR1 SGHRS, CDR2 YFSETQ. The CDR3 extends over 13 amino acids. CDR3: CASHRDRAYEQYF. CDR3 DNA sequence: TGCGCCAGCCACCGGGACAGGGCTTACGAGCAGTACTTC.

The chain has TRBV23-1 and TRBJ2-3; tentative D call: TRBD1 (5 bases). TRBV23-1 is recorded as an ORF, its role being uncertain. Trimming removed 2 bases from V and 1 base from J, with 13 bases in between. The CDR3 runs to 16 residues. The CDR3 protein is CASSQMDKAGTDTQYF. CDR3 in DNA: TGCGCCAGCAGTCAAATGGACAAGGCGGGCACAGATACGCAGTATTTT.

The rearrangement uses TRBV6-5 and TRBJ1-1; D unresolved. The V and J ends lost 0 bases and 2 bases respectively, with 7 bases between them. Germline loops: CDR1 MNHEY, CDR2 SVGAGI. This CDR3 contains 14 residues. CDR3 residues: CASSYSGRNTEAFF. DNA of the CDR3: TGTGCCAGCAGTTACTCGGGCAGAAACACTGAAGCTTTCTTT.

The chain couples TRBV28 to TRBJ1-5, with 11 bases that match TRBD1. The CDR3 contains 20 residues. The V gene's germline CDR1 is MDHEN and CDR2 SYDVKM. The junction had 13 bases not matched to a gene; V was cut back by 3 bases and J by 0 bases. CDR3: CASSFSVWTGGAGSNQPQHF. The CDR3 nucleotides are TGTGCCAGCAGTTTTAGTGTTTGGACAGGGGGCGCCGGTAGCAATCAGCCCCAGCATTTT.

There are a few counts of this clone. The CDR3 DNA reads TGTGCCAGCAGTGATAACAGGGGGCTAACACCCCTCCACTTT. It specifies CASSDNRGLTPLHF. The V call is TRBV2, the J call TRBJ1-6; 9 bases agree with TRBD1. The trim removed 3 bases at V and 11 bases at J, leaving 5 bases unmatched. The CDR3 totals 14 residues. Germline CDR1 and CDR2: SNHLY and FYNNEI.

The rearrangement uses TRBV5-6 and TRBJ1-1, with 8 bases lining up with TRBD1. This CDR3 is built from 15 residues. From germline, CDR1 is SGHDT and CDR2 YYEEEE. V lost 1 base, J lost 4 bases, and 6 bases stayed unmatched. The CDR3 protein is CASSLMDRVGTEAFF. DNA of the CDR3: TGTGCCAGCAGCTTGATGGACAGGGTTGGCACTGAAGCTTTCTTT.